These 17 T cell receptor beta chains were sequenced from one sample in a study of glioma-infiltrating T cells. TCR alpha and beta CDR3 regions were amplified from RNA using iRepertoire nested multiplex PCR. MiXCR was run by TCRdb on the multiplex PCR reads, yielding one entry per CDR3 protein. This table holds some 180,000 distinct CDR3 sequences, approximately 30% found once. The specimen was glioma tissue, nonneoplastic brain tissue, or PBMCs (not recorded which). All receptors derive from a human donor with low-grade glioma or glioblastoma, undergoing nonglioma brain surgery, or in good health (not recorded which).

This clonotype was counted a single time. A junction end diverges from the germline sequence, so it may reflect a read error. This chain links TRBV6-1 with TRBJ2-1; 9 positions agree with TRBD2. Germline-derived CDR1 and CDR2 are MNHNS and SASEGT. CDR3 size: 15 residues. CDR3 residues: CASRTGLARMNEKFF. CDR3 DNA sequence: TGTGCCAGCAGAACTGGACTAGCGAGGATGAATGAGAAGTTCTTC.

The table lists this clonotype with many counts. J is TRBJ1-1 and V is TRBV6-2 or TRBV6-3; the D gene is possibly TRBD1 (5 bases). CDR1 and CDR2 from the germline V gene are MNHEY and SVGEGT. Trimming removed 6 bases at V and 1 base at J, with 12 bases between. There are 14 residues in the CDR3. CDR3 in amino acids: CASRLTVTNTEAFF. In DNA, the CDR3 is TGTGCCAGCAGGTTGACAGTGACGAACACTGAAGCTTTCTTT.

About this clonotype itself: A much larger clone sits a single nucleotide away, making a read error possible. This rearrangement joins TRBV3-1 to TRBJ2-3; 8 positions match TRBD2. CDR1 and CDR2 (germline): LGHDT, YNNKEL (reference sequence). V shed 6 bases, J shed 6 bases, and the junction held 23 bases outside the gene matches. This CDR3 comprises 19 residues. DNA of the CDR3: TGTGCCAGCAGGGCAGACATCCTCCGGGCAGCGGGAGTTGTTGATACGCAGTATTTT. Protein product: CASRADILRAAGVVDTQYF.

About this clonotype: A read error is possible here, since a much larger clone lies one base away. The chain joins TRBV4-3 to TRBJ2-3, with D perhaps TRBD1 or TRBD2 (5 bases each). Trimming stripped 7 bases from V and 11 bases from J, with 13 bases between. Germline V gene sequence: CDR1 LGHNA, CDR2 YSLEER. The CDR3 is made up of 11 amino acids. The CDR3 loop reads CASTDKGRQYF. The CDR3 nucleotides read TGCGCCAGCACCGACAAGGGGAGGCAGTATTTT.

This clonotype has a count of ten or more. The rearrangement links TRBV20-1 to TRBJ2-7; D not resolved. The V gene's germline CDR1 is DFQATT and CDR2 SNEGSKA (reference sequence). The CDR3 runs 12 residues. The germline V and J ends were trimmed by 5 bases and 2 bases, with 10 bases remaining between them. Here the CDR3 reads CSAETETYEQYF. DNA of the CDR3: TGCAGTGCTGAGACTGAAACCTACGAGCAGTACTTC.

This clonotype is a singleton in its sample. The genes are TRBV7-9 and TRBJ2-5; D is uncertain. CDR1 and CDR2 (germline): SEHNR, FQNEAQ (reference sequence). V lost 1 base to trimming and J lost 4 bases, with 10 bases between them. This CDR3 spans 14 amino acids. CDR3 sequence reads: CASSLDLLLETQYF. CDR3 sequence (DNA): TGTGCCAGCAGCTTAGACCTTCTTCTAGAGACCCAGTACTTC.

The V gene is TRBV14, the J gene TRBJ2-2; D gene uncertain. Trimming stripped 5 bases from V and 7 bases from J, with 5 bases between. The CDR3 totals 11 residues. The V gene's germline CDR1 is SGHDN and CDR2 FVKESK. CDR3 residues: CASSSVGELFF. CDR3 coding DNA: TGTGCCAGCAGCTCGGTCGGGGAGCTGTTTTTT.

To note about this clonotype: A much larger clone differs from this one at a single base, so this may be a read error. This sequence joins TRBV7-9 and TRBJ2-1; no firm D call. Germline V lookup: CDR1 SEHNR, CDR2 FQNEAQ (reference sequence). V was clipped by 5 bases and J by 0 bases, with 8 bases between them. The CDR3 totals 14 residues. The CDR3 coding sequence is TGTGCCAGCAGCCTGGCCCCCTCCTACAATGAGCAGTTCTTC. Encoded protein: CASSLAPSYNEQFF.

The chain recombines TRBV10-3 with TRBJ2-3; the D gene is possibly TRBD1 (6 bases). V shed 10 bases and J shed 5 bases, with 16 bases lying between them. Germline values: CDR1 ENHRY, CDR2 SYGVKD. This CDR3 contains 13 residues. The DNA of the CDR3 is TGTGCCACCACGGACAGCGTGGAAGATACGCAGTATTTT. It specifies CATTDSVEDTQYF.

This clonotype was observed many times. This chain connects TRBV28 to TRBJ2-7; a weak D match, TRBD1 (6 bases). In germline, CDR1 is MDHEN, CDR2 SYDVKM. The CDR3 length is 15 residues. Trimming cost V 5 bases and J 2 bases, with 16 bases left between them. The CDR3 loop is CASSQEGGWPYEQYF. CDR3 DNA: TGTGCCAGCAGTCAAGAAGGGGGATGGCCCTACGAGCAGTACTTC.

CDR3 nucleotides: TGCGCCAGCACTATTACTAGCGCCACAGAGACCCAGTACTTC. This translates into CASTITSATETQYF. The chain joins TRBV5-1 to TRBJ2-5, with TRBD2 matching over 7 bases. Looked up from germline, CDR1 is SGHRS and CDR2 is YFSETQ. This CDR3 has 14 amino acids. V shed 6 bases and J 4 bases; nucleotides not matched to a gene: 9.

This clonotype turned up a few times. The genes are TRBV10-3 and TRBJ2-7, with D possibly called TRBD1 or TRBD2 (5 bases each). V gave up 4 bases and J gave up 2 bases, with 15 bases separating them. Looked up from germline, CDR1 is ENHRY and CDR2 is SYGVKD. The CDR3 length is 15 residues. This CDR3 reads CAISGSGTAAYEQYF. DNA of the CDR3: TGTGCCATCAGTGGCAGTGGGACGGCCGCCTACGAGCAGTACTTC.

The chain joins TRBV29-1 to TRBJ2-1; unclear D gene. Germline V gene data show CDR1 as SQVTM and CDR2 as ANQGSEA. The CDR3 is made up of 13 amino acids. The ends were cut back, 6 bases at V and 0 bases at J, with 9 bases in the middle. The CDR3 loop reads CSVGRSSYNEQFF. The DNA for the CDR3 is TGCAGCGTGGGCCGGAGCTCCTACAATGAGCAGTTCTTC.

The chain carries TRBV6-2 or TRBV6-3 and TRBJ1-6; D gene ambiguous. The V gene lost 0 bases and the J gene lost 13 bases, with 16 bases spanning the gap. Germline CDR1 reads MNHEY; CDR2 reads SVGEGT. The CDR3 spans 15 residues. CDR3 sequence reads: CASSYSAGIADPLHF. The CDR3 bases are TGTGCCAGCAGTTACTCGGCAGGCATCGCGGATCCCCTCCACTTT.

This clonotype was counted many times. The chain uses TRBV6-1 and TRBJ2-7; 10 nucleotides match TRBD2. Germline CDR1 and CDR2: MNHNS and SASEGT. V gave up 9 bases and J gave up 3 bases; unmatched junction bases: 8. This CDR3 has 14 residues. CDR3 amino acids: CASGDTSGNYEQYF. DNA for the CDR3: TGTGCCAGTGGAGACACTAGCGGGAACTACGAGCAGTACTTC.

This clonotype showed up just a few times. J is TRBJ1-5 and V is TRBV19, with 7 bases that match TRBD1. This CDR3 is 14 amino acids long. The V segment lost 5 bases and the J segment 5 bases; nucleotides outside the gene matches: 6. Germline V gene lookup returns CDR1 LNHDA and CDR2 SQIVND (reference sequence). This CDR3 is CASSLNRGHQPQHF. The CDR3, as DNA: TGTGCCAGTAGTTTAAACAGGGGACATCAGCCCCAGCATTTT.

There are many counts of this clonotype. The V gene is TRBV7-2, the J gene TRBJ2-1; 11 nucleotides line up with TRBD2. Germline V gives CDR1 SGHTA, CDR2 FQGNSA. The J segment lost 5 bases and the V segment lost 8 bases, leaving 8 bases of the junction unmatched. The CDR3 spans 15 residues. The CDR3 loop is CASGTPGLADNEQFF. For the CDR3, the DNA is TGTGCCAGCGGTACGCCGGGACTAGCGGACAATGAGCAGTTCTTC.